Listed below are T cell receptor beta chains from one sample, sequenced in a study of early T cells in non-severe SARS-CoV-2 infection. TCRdb ran MiXCR on the 5' RACE reads and lists one entry per CDR3 protein. The profile shows some 38,000 distinct CDR3 sequences, 4.5% to 7% of them singletons. Sequenced material: whole blood, taken at baseline. Source of these receptors: an adult who was a healthcare worker with PCR-confirmed SARS-CoV-2 infection or an uninfected control (not recorded which). CDR3s leave out the opening cysteine and the closing phenylalanine or tryptophan. Fields, in order: CDR3 length, V gene, CDR3 protein.

12 | TRBV5-1 | ASSFGGSWDEQY
11 | TRBV6-9 | ASRWTGPNEQY
11 | TRBV7-9 | ASRPGTAGEQY
13 | TRBV27 | ASSLSTGGSYEQY
13 | TRBV20-1 | SAEALAGVRDTQY
12 | TRBV12-3/TRBV12-4 | ASKMSGGTGELF
11 | TRBV29-1 | SAPGQGYNEQF
13 | TRBV11-2 | ASSSIRTGQETQY
15 | TRBV5-5 | ASSPRVRAGGTGELF
13 | TRBV27 | ASSFRDANNNEQF
12 | TRBV4-3 | ASSQDRARDEQF
12 | TRBV5-4 | ASSAGQGTRGYT
14 | TRBV3-1 | ASSQVGQRGQETQY
13 | TRBV12-3/TRBV12-4 | ASLGVRVAGNTIY
12 | TRBV2 | ASSAYRENTEAF
13 | TRBV6-4 | ASSTSSAANEKLF
12 | TRBV5-1 | ASSSTGGQETQY
11 | TRBV10-3 | AGGQSSNQPQH
13 | TRBV18 | ASSPMPGANTEAF
12 | TRBV13 | ASSLGPSTDTQY
10 | TRBV29-1 | SGQGNSYEQY
12 | TRBV7-8 | ASSPRTGGEKQF
12 | TRBV4-3 | ASSPGTGTYEQY
12 | TRBV12-3/TRBV12-4 | ASSPIGGQETQY
12 | TRBV5-8 | ASSPVGLGTEAF
13 | TRBV12-3/TRBV12-4 | ASSPAGGDTGELF
15 | TRBV5-1 | ASSLPRRPQGTDTQY
12 | TRBV20-1 | SARPSGGAETQY
12 | TRBV30 | AWSDQTQSGVGV
12 | TRBV29-1 | SVRQGSSTDTQY
13 | TRBV10-3 | ANSRGGQGYNEQF
11 | TRBV19 | ASSIVGRQPQH
11 | TRBV5-6 | ASSLGGADTQY
12 | TRBV11-3 | ASSLGQGGSPLH
11 | TRBV18 | ASNGGARQPQH
11 | TRBV3-1 | ASSLSGANVLT
13 | TRBV10-3 | AISDPGTVTYEQY
14 | TRBV4-1 | ASSLTPSELNSPLH
11 | TRBV30 | AWSASGSETQY
10 | TRBV12-3/TRBV12-4 | ASSLRAHEQY
15 | TRBV4-1 | ASSQSGLAGDLDTQY
15 | TRBV4-3 | ASSQGIGRPGANVLT
10 | TRBV10-3 | AISDGAGEEF
10 | TRBV12-3/TRBV12-4 | ASSRTGWEQY
11 | TRBV30 | AWTQGWNTEAF
10 | TRBV6-6 | ASSYAWDQQY
14 | TRBV3-1 | ASSQDPWEVGDTQY
11 | TRBV24-1 | ATSDPERSELF
13 | TRBV29-1 | SVEGAASGIYEQY
13 | TRBV6-2/TRBV6-3 | ASSFGLRNTGELF
12 | TRBV18 | ASSRETSGNTIY
12 | TRBV19 | ASSAGRASGELF
10 | TRBV20-1 | SASGTQETQY
11 | TRBV24-1 | ATSDFRRGEQF
13 | TRBV20-1 | SAGAGRGSYNEQF